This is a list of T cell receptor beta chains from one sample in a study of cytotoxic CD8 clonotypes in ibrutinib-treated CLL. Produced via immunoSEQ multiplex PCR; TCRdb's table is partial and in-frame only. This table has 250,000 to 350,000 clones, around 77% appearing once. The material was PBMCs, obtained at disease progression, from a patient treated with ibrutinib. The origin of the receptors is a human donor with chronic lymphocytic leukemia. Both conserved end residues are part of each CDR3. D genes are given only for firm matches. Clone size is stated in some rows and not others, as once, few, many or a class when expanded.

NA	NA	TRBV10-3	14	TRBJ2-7	TGTGCCATCAGTGAGAGTCTTGACCGGGACGAGCAGTACTTC	CAISESLDRDEQYF
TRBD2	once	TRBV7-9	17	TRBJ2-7	TGTGCCAGCAGCTCCGGCCCGCCCGGGACTAGCGGGAACGAGCAGTACTTC	CASSSGPPGTSGNEQYF
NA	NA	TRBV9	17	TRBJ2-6	TGTGCCAGCAGCGTATGGGCCCTCTCCTCTGGGGCCAACGTCCTGACTTTC	CASSVWALSSGANVLTF
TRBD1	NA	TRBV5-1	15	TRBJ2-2	TGCGCCAGCAGCTCTCGGACAGGGGGTGCCGGGGAGCTGTTTTTT	CASSSRTGGAGELFF
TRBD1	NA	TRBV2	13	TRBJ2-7	TGTGCCACCTCCGGGACAGGGACCTACGAGCAGTACTTC	CATSGTGTYEQYF
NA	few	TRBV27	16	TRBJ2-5	TGTGCCAGCAGTCCTCGACCGGGACTCCACCAAGAGACCCAGTACTTC	CASSPRPGLHQETQYF
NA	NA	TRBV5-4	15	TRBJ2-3	TGTGCCAGCAGCCCCACAGGGTACAACACAGATACGCAGTATTTT	CASSPTGYNTDTQYF
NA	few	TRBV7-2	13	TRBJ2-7	TGTGCCAGCAGGTTGGGTAGAAATCGCGAGCAGTACTTC	CASRLGRNREQYF
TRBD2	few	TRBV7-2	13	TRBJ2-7	TGTGCCAGCAGCTTAGTCGGCCGGGAGGGCCAATACTTC	CASSLVGREGQYF
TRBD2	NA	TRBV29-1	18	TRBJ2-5	TGCAGCGTTGAAGCGGCTCGCGGGAGGGCCCAAGTCCAAGAGACCCAGTACTTC	CSVEAARGRAQVQETQYF
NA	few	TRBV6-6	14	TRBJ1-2	TGTGCCAGCAGTTCCCTGGGGGGAAAGTATGGCTACACCTTC	CASSSLGGKYGYTF
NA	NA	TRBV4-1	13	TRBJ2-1	TGCGCCAGCAGCCAACCCTTTTTAACTGAGCAGTTCTTC	CASSQPFLTEQFF
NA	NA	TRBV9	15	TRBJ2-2	TGTGCCAGCAATTATGGGCAGGGGAACACCGGGGAGCTGTTTTTT	CASNYGQGNTGELFF
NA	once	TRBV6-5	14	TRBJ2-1	TGTGCCAGCAGTTACTCCAGACAGGACAATGAGCAGTTCTTC	CASSYSRQDNEQFF
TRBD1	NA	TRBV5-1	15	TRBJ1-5	TGCGCCAGCAGCCTTGGCGACAGGGGTACTCAGCCCCAGCATTTT	CASSLGDRGTQPQHF
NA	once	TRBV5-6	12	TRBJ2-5	TGTGCCAGCAGCCCTGGGACCACGGCCCAGTACTTC	CASSPGTTAQYF
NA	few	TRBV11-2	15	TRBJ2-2	TGTGCCAGCAGCTTCCTTTCTATAGGCACCGGGGAGCTGTTTTTT	CASSFLSIGTGELFF
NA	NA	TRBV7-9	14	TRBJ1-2	TGTGCCAGCAGCTGGGGAGACCCTGGCTATGGCTACACCTTC	CASSWGDPGYGYTF
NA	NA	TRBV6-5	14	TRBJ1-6	TGTGCCAGCAGGCTGAAACCAGGGCGCTCACCCCTCCACTTT	CASRLKPGRSPLHF
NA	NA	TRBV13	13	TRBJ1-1	TGTGCCAGCAGCTTAGGAGGTAACCCTGAAGCTTTCTTT	CASSLGGNPEAFF
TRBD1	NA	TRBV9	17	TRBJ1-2	TGTGCCAGCAGCGTAGACCGGGACAGGTCGATCGGCTATGGCTACACCTTC	CASSVDRDRSIGYGYTF
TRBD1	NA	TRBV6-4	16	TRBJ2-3	TGTGCCAGCAGTGAAGGGGGCGGACGTAGCACAGATACGCAGTATTTT	CASSEGGGRSTDTQYF
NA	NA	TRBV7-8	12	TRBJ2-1	TGTGCCAGCAGCTTAATACGGGATGAGCAGTTCTTC	CASSLIRDEQFF
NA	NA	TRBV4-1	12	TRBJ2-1	TGCGCCAGCAGCCAACACAGCTCTGAGCAGTTCTTC	CASSQHSSEQFF
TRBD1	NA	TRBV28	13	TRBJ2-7	TGTGCCAGCAGTCGGGACAGCCTAAACGAGCAGTACTTC	CASSRDSLNEQYF
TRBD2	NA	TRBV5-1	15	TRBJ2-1	TGCGCCAGCAGCGGGACTAGCGGAGCTTACAATGAGCAGTTCTTC	CASSGTSGAYNEQFF